Included here is one TCR beta chain sequence, with context. Its antigen is unknown. Qualities for individual bases were not recorded, and no much larger clone is one base off. This entry comes from a study of blood T cell repertoires in COVID-19 (dated by TCRdb to about 2020). General notes on the study: Collaborator samples came from the United States, Italy and Spain and covered acute and convalescent phases of COVID-19. Samples came from the ongoing ImmuneRACE study (first 160 participants) plus 1,254 subjects from 6 global collaborators. Where available, HLA class I and class II types were taken from metadata supplied by the sample provider and were not determined by assay-based typing. Sample metadata almost always included a de-identified subject ID, COVID-19 status, age in years and sex. The repertoires were released in a freely available public database meant as a resource for research on the immune response to SARS-CoV-2. Subjects who had been exposed to COVID-19, were actively infected with it, or had recovered from it provided the deeply sampled blood TCRbeta repertoires that made up the dataset. The material from the prospective study consisted of cDNA or gDNA derived from T cells, B-cell-depleted T cells, or PBMCs.

In Seattle, one collaborating source enrolled patients while the infection was active and tracked those patients longitudinally over the course of disease. Whole blood was collected in K2EDTA tubes by collaborating institutions according to the institutions' own protocols. For TCRbeta analysis, collaborators shipped samples in one of three forms: frozen whole blood, isolated PBMCs, or DNA extracted from either of those sample types. TCRbeta CDR3 regions were amplified from genomic DNA by means of the immunoSEQ Assay, a bias-controlled multiplex PCR. In the paper's pipeline: The number of nucleated cells in each sample was estimated by amplification of reference gene primers within the assay. To quantify the absolute abundance of each unique TCRbeta CDR3 rearrangement, sequence reads were collapsed and filtered. Productive Simpson clonality was computed per sample as the square root of Simpson's diversity index over productive rearrangements. Sourced from immuneACCESS, this table was stored by TCRdb with only in-frame sequences that have V and J called. A share of the clones is absent; for the studies checked, an unresolved V gene accounts for under half, and the remainder has no known explanation. The V and J calls and the clone size are those of that table, but D and trimming were determined from the DNA. The sample table records roughly 190,000 clones; about four fifths of these occur just once. Jointly, the top ten make up roughly 11% of the sample.

CDR1 LNHDA and CDR2 SQIVND were looked up in the germline V gene (reference sequence). Measured from the cysteine to the phenylalanine, the CDR3 is 17 residues long. Just the 51-base CDR3 DNA is kept, in frame starting at base 1. Germline trimming amounts to 5 bases on V and 0 bases on J, with 9 as the count of junction bases outside the gene matches. Results and caveats for the whole study, not just this receptor: The amount of clinical and demographic metadata varied by source and participant and was provided uncurated.

The TCR comes from a woman between 35 and 50 years old with COVID-19, enrolled during active disease. Sequencing was carried out using peripheral blood. The receptor chain draws on TRBV19 and TRBJ2-1, and TRBD2 aligns with 8 junction nucleotides. For the CDR3, the sequence is CASSPPREGLSYNEQFF. The sequenced DNA: TGTGCCAGTAGTCCCCCACGGGAGGGTCTCTCCTACAATGAGCAGTTCTTC.